Listed below are T cell receptor beta chains from one sample, sequenced in a study of blood T cell repertoires in COVID-19. Sequencing used immunoSEQ multiplex PCR; TCRdb keeps in-frame clones, though not all of them. The repertoire has 60,000 to 70,000 clones, about 84% of them found once; the top ten carry roughly two fifths. Sequenced input: peripheral blood. The receptor set was obtained from a human donor in a cohort sampled during active COVID-19. Each CDR3 is given without its conserved first and last residue.

V gene: TRBV6-2/TRBV6-3; J gene: TRBJ2-1; CDR3 protein: ASSYSIVRGGDHNEQF
V gene: TRBV28; J gene: TRBJ2-5; CDR3 protein: ASSSSLLAKGTQY
V gene: TRBV2; J gene: TRBJ2-3; CDR3 protein: ASRTGTSGGTT
V gene: TRBV19; J gene: TRBJ1-1; CDR3 protein: ASSPWNTEAF
V gene: TRBV4-1; J gene: TRBJ2-3; CDR3 protein: ASSLRMGAGASTDTQY
V gene: TRBV7-6; J gene: TRBJ1-1; CDR3 protein: ASSLTGGRTEAF
V gene: TRBV7-6; J gene: TRBJ2-5; CDR3 protein: ASSLETVSGQETQY
V gene: TRBV7-9; J gene: TRBJ1-3; CDR3 protein: ASSSTGGKGNTIY
V gene: TRBV5-4; J gene: TRBJ2-5; CDR3 protein: ASSQPGAKETQY
V gene: TRBV4-3; J gene: TRBJ1-5; CDR3 protein: ASSREGGNQPQH
V gene: TRBV5-1; J gene: TRBJ1-2; CDR3 protein: ASTPQGTGPNYGYT
V gene: TRBV7-9; J gene: TRBJ1-1; CDR3 protein: ASSLGQGLTEAF
V gene: TRBV9; J gene: TRBJ2-7; CDR3 protein: ASSVSPQGLPWEQY
V gene: TRBV24-1; J gene: TRBJ2-1; CDR3 protein: ATATSGGGNNEQF
V gene: TRBV2; J gene: TRBJ2-7; CDR3 protein: ASSERERREEQY
V gene: TRBV7-8; J gene: TRBJ2-1; CDR3 protein: ASLFRSGTSYNEQF
V gene: TRBV4-2; J gene: TRBJ2-2; CDR3 protein: ASSLSSPGAGELF
V gene: TRBV7-9; J gene: TRBJ2-7; CDR3 protein: ASSFDSISSYEQY
V gene: TRBV6-5; J gene: TRBJ2-1; CDR3 protein: ASSYFGQGAGEQF
V gene: TRBV14; J gene: TRBJ1-2; CDR3 protein: ASSPGYRYGYT
V gene: TRBV28; J gene: TRBJ1-1; CDR3 protein: ASNPGWNTEAF
V gene: TRBV5-6; J gene: TRBJ1-2; CDR3 protein: ASSRAGGADYGYT
V gene: TRBV29-1; J gene: TRBJ2-7; CDR3 protein: SVLTGGGYEQY
V gene: TRBV7-3; J gene: TRBJ1-1; CDR3 protein: ASSLTGPNTEAF
V gene: TRBV4-1; J gene: TRBJ1-6; CDR3 protein: ASSVLGTGASPLH
V gene: TRBV7-9; J gene: TRBJ2-1; CDR3 protein: ASTTYYNEQF
V gene: TRBV2; J gene: TRBJ1-1; CDR3 protein: ASNPQGAGFSPRAF
V gene: TRBV10-3; J gene: TRBJ2-6; CDR3 protein: AISEGVGTLSGANVLT
V gene: TRBV3-1/TRBV3-2; J gene: TRBJ2-2; CDR3 protein: ASSSGGSGAAGELF
V gene: TRBV7-8; J gene: TRBJ1-5; CDR3 protein: ASSLGSRDRARQPQH
V gene: TRBV2; J gene: TRBJ2-5; CDR3 protein: ASGWTVQETQY
V gene: TRBV7-9; J gene: TRBJ2-7; CDR3 protein: ASSLLDRAREQY
V gene: TRBV7-9; J gene: TRBJ1-3; CDR3 protein: ASSFGNSGNTIY
V gene: TRBV7-2; J gene: TRBJ2-7; CDR3 protein: ASSLKAGPSYEQY
V gene: TRBV5-1; J gene: TRBJ1-1; CDR3 protein: ASSLYANGGASTEAF
V gene: TRBV7-3; J gene: TRBJ1-1; CDR3 protein: ASSPSGGTEAF
V gene: TRBV3-1/TRBV3-2; J gene: TRBJ2-3; CDR3 protein: ASSHRLAGASTDTQY
V gene: TRBV4-3; J gene: TRBJ2-6; CDR3 protein: ASSQDWSAGANVLT
V gene: TRBV20-1; J gene: TRBJ2-7; CDR3 protein: SARDSGEQY
V gene: TRBV9; J gene: TRBJ1-3; CDR3 protein: ASSHTGARDTIY
V gene: TRBV3-1/TRBV3-2; J gene: TRBJ1-2; CDR3 protein: ASSRLFPYGYT
V gene: TRBV19; J gene: TRBJ1-5; CDR3 protein: ASSIVDAGNQPQH
V gene: TRBV5-5; J gene: TRBJ1-4; CDR3 protein: ASSSTGFHEKLF
V gene: TRBV3-1/TRBV3-2; J gene: TRBJ1-1; CDR3 protein: ASTQGQTNTEAF
V gene: TRBV10-1; J gene: TRBJ2-7; CDR3 protein: ASSDGRGRNYEQY
V gene: TRBV5-1; J gene: TRBJ1-5; CDR3 protein: ASSLKPRESNQPQH
V gene: TRBV6-1; J gene: TRBJ1-2; CDR3 protein: ASSDNNYGYT
V gene: TRBV11-2; J gene: TRBJ1-1; CDR3 protein: ASIRDRGRMNTEAF
V gene: TRBV30; J gene: TRBJ1-2; CDR3 protein: AWSMRGAQNYGYT
V gene: TRBV14; J gene: TRBJ1-1; CDR3 protein: ASSQDHRSTEAF
V gene: TRBV7-9; J gene: TRBJ1-2; CDR3 protein: ASSWDREGYT
V gene: TRBV18; J gene: TRBJ2-3; CDR3 protein: ASSPWGLSTDTQY
V gene: TRBV19; J gene: TRBJ1-5; CDR3 protein: ASSDGQGLYSNQPQH